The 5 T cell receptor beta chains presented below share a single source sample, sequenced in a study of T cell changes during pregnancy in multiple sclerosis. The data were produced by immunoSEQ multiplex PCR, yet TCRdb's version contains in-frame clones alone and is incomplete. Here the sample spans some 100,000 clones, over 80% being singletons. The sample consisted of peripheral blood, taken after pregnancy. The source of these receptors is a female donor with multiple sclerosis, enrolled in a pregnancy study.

Here the CDR3 reads CASSSSGTSGRRKFF. The CDR3 nucleotides are TGTGCCAGCAGTTCATCCGGGACTAGCGGGAGAAGGAAGTTCTTC. V is TRBV28 and J is TRBJ2-1; TRBD2 matches 14 bases. The CDR3 has 15 amino acids. Germline CDR1 MDHEN, CDR2 SYDVKM. Trimming removed 4 bases from V and 14 bases from J; junction bases left unmatched: 10.

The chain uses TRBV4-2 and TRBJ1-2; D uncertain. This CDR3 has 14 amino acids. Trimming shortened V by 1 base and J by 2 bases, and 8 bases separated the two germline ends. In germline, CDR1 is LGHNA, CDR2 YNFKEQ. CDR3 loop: CASSQGQYNYGYTF. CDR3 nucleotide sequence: TGTGCCAGCAGCCAAGGCCAGTACAACTATGGCTACACCTTC.

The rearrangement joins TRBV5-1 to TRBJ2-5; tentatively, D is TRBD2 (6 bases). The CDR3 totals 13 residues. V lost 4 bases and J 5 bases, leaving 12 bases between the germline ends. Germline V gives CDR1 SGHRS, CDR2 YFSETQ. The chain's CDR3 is CASSIGRAETQYF. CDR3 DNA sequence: TGCGCCAGCAGCATCGGGAGAGCCGAGACCCAGTACTTC.

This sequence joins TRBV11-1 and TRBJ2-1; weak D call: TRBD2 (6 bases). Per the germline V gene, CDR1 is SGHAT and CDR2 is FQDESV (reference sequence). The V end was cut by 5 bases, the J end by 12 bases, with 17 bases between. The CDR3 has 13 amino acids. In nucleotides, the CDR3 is TGTGCCAGCAGCGTGGCGGGATGGGCGGTGCAGTTCTTC. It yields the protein CASSVAGWAVQFF.

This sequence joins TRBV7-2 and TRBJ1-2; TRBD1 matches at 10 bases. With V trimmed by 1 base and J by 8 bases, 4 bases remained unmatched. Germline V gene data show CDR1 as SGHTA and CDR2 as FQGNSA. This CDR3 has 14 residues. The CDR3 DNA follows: TGTGCCAGCAGCTTAGGACAGGGGGCGGAGGGCTACACCTTC. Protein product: CASSLGQGAEGYTF. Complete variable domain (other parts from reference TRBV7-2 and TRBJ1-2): GAGVSQSPSNKVTEKGKDVELRCDPISGHTALYWYRQSLGQGLEFLIYFQGNSAPDKSGLPSDRFSAERTGGSVSTLTIQRTQQEDSAVYLCASSLGQGAEGYTFGSGTRLTVV.